This T cell receptor (beta chain) was observed in a study of control samples from healthy donors and cancer patients. Sequencing was performed with immunoSEQ multiplex PCR; in TCRdb, only in-frame clones are kept and a portion is missing. The table has around 120,000 clones, approximately 89% seen once. The length of the CDR3 is 17 residues. CDR1 LGHDT and CDR2 YNNKEL come from the germline V gene (reference sequence). V was shortened by 5 bases and J by 0 bases, with 18 bases between the two germline ends. The sequenced sample consisted of blood. This clonotype was obtained from a woman under 30 in good health. V gene TRBV3-1 (or the pseudogene TRBV3-2) combines with J gene TRBJ2-3; a weak D match, TRBD2 (5 bases). The CDR3 nucleotides are TGTGCCAGCAGCGAGACCCCATTCGGGGTTAGCACAGATACGCAGTATTTT. It encodes CASSETPFGVSTDTQYF.